The following is a T cell receptor (beta chain) sequence with its context. This sample was taken from a study of blood T cell repertoires in COVID-19. Study at large: Collection of acute and convalescent COVID-19 samples took place in the United States, Italy and Spain.

Using immunoSEQ multiplex PCR, the repertoire was profiled, and TCRdb retains in-frame clones only, with some absent. The table shows just over 650,000 clones, with around 89% occurring only once. The length of the CDR3 is 15 residues. The chain employs TRBV7-5 and TRBJ2-3; the table's D call, TRBD2, has no DNA check behind it. TRBV7-5 is a pseudogene segment. Sequencing used peripheral blood. The TCR was taken from a woman younger than 35 with acute or convalescent COVID-19. The CDR3 DNA is TGTGCCAGAATCATCTCTTGGGGAGGCACAGATACGCAGTATTTT. It codes for CARIISWGGTDTQYF.